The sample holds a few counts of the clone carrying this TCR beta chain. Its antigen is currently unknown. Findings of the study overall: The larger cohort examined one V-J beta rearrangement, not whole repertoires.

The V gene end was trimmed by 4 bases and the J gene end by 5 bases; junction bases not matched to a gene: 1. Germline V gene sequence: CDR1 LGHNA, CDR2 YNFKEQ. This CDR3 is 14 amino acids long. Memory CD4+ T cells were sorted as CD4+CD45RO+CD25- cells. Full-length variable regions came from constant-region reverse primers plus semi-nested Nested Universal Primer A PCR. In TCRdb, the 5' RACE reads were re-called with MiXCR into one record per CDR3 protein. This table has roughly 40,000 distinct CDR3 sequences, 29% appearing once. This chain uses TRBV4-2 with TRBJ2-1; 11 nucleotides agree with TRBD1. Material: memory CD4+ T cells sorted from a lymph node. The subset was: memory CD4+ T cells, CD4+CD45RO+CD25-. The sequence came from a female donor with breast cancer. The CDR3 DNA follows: TGTGCCAGCAGCCGGGACAGGGGGAACAATGAGCAGTTCTTC. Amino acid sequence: CASSRDRGNNEQFF.